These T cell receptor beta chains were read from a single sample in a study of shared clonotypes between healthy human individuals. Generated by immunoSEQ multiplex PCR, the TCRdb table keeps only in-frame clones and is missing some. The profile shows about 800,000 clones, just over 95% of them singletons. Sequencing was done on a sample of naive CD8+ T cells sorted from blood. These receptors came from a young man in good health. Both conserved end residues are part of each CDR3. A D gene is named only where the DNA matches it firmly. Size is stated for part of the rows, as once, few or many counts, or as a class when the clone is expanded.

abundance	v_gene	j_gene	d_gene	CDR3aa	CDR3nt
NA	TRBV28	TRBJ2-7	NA	CASSFLARSYEQYF	TGTGCCAGCAGTTTCCTAGCGAGGTCCTACGAGCAGTACTTC
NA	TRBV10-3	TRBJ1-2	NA	CAISESTGQEGYGYTF	TGTGCCATCAGTGAGTCGACAGGTCAAGAGGGCTATGGCTACACCTTC
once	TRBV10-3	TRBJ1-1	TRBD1	CAISSFDRGLKNTEAFF	TGTGCCATCAGTTCCTTCGACAGGGGGCTAAAGAACACTGAAGCTTTCTTT
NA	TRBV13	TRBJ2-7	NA	CASSLERSSSYEQYF	TGTGCCAGCAGCTTAGAAAGGTCGAGCTCCTACGAGCAGTACTTC
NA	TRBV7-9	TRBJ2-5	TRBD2	CASSPQQGLAEETQYF	TGTGCCAGCAGCCCCCAACAGGGACTAGCGGAAGAGACCCAGTACTTC
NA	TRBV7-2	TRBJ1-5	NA	CASSLEKSWQPQHF	TGTGCCAGCAGCTTAGAAAAGTCGTGGCAGCCCCAGCATTTT
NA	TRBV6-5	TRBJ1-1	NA	CASSYLGTEAFF	TGTGCCAGCAGTTACCTGGGCACTGAAGCTTTCTTT
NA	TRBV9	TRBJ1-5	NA	CASSKTGLNQPQHF	TGTGCCAGCAGCAAAACAGGGCTCAATCAGCCCCAGCATTTT
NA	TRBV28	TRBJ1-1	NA	CASSLRGHLNTEAFF	TGTGCCAGCAGCCTCCGAGGACACTTGAACACTGAAGCTTTCTTT
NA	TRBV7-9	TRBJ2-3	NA	CASSLRELGTDTQYF	TGTGCCAGCAGCCTACGGGAGTTGGGCACAGATACGCAGTATTTT
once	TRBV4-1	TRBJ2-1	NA	CASSHGGRVEQFF	TGCGCCAGCAGCCACGGCGGACGGGTTGAGCAGTTCTTC
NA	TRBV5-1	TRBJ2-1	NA	CASSFSGPYNEQFF	TGCGCCAGCAGCTTTAGCGGTCCCTACAATGAGCAGTTCTTC
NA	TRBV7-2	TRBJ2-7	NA	CASSLVFYEQYF	TGTGCCAGCAGCTTAGTATTCTACGAGCAGTACTTC
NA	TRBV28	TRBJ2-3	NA	CASSLGITDTQYF	TGTGCCAGCAGTTTGGGGATCACAGATACGCAGTATTTT
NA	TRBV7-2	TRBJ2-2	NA	CASSLVVVAATGELFF	TGTGCCAGCAGCTTAGTAGTTGTGGCAGCCACCGGGGAGCTGTTTTTT
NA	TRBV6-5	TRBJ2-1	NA	CASSPTTSSYNEQFF	TGTGCCAGCAGTCCCACGACTAGCTCCTACAATGAGCAGTTCTTC
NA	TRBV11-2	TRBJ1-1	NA	CASSLDKGGRRTEAFF	TGTGCCAGCAGCTTAGATAAGGGAGGGCGCAGGACTGAAGCTTTCTTT
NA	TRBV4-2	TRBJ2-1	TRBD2	CASSLGTSGRGYAYNEQFF	TGTGCCAGCAGCCTAGGGACTAGCGGGAGGGGGTACGCCTACAATGAGCAGTTCTTC
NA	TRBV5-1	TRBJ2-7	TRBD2	CASSLGRGGVYEQYF	TGCGCCAGCAGCTTGGGTCGGGGAGGGGTCTACGAGCAGTACTTC
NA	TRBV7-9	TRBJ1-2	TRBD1	CASSHIDRANYGYTF	TGTGCCAGCAGCCACATCGACAGGGCTAACTATGGCTACACCTTC
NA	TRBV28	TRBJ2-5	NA	CASRSAGEETQYF	TGTGCCAGCAGAAGTGCAGGGGAGGAGACCCAGTACTTC
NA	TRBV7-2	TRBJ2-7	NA	CASSLFLGGSYEQYF	TGTGCCAGCAGCTTATTTTTAGGGGGATCCTACGAGCAGTACTTC
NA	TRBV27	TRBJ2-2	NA	CASSSVAGFTGELFF	TGTGCCAGCAGTTCTGTCGCGGGATTCACCGGGGAGCTGTTTTTT
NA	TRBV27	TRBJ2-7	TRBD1	CASAGTGNEQYF	TGTGCCAGCGCCGGGACAGGGAACGAGCAGTACTTC
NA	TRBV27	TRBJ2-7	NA	CASSFRGTYEQYF	TGTGCCAGCAGTTTTAGGGGAACCTACGAGCAGTACTTC
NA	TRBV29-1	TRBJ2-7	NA	CSVDRGSGASGEQYF	TGCAGCGTTGATCGTGGCAGCGGAGCCTCGGGCGAGCAGTACTTC
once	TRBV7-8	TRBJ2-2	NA	CASSLLSFGGTGELFF	TGTGCCAGCAGCTTACTCTCTTTCGGGGGCACCGGGGAGCTGTTTTTT
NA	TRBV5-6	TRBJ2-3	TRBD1	CASSLQGADRADTQYF	TGTGCCAGCAGCTTACAGGGGGCGGATAGGGCAGATACGCAGTATTTT